This passage covers 31 T cell receptor beta chains from one sample sequenced in a study of T cells in Graves' hyperthyroidism and ophthalmopathy. From RNA transcripts, TCR beta CDR3 regions were amplified. A set of HTBI primers served as the primers for a first-round RT-PCR of the TCR CDR3. TCRdb re-called the multiplex PCR reads through MiXCR, storing one row per CDR3 protein. The sample has 300,000 or so distinct CDR3 sequences; approximately 18% are singletons. Material for sequencing was blood. Receptors originate from a woman aged 50 to 60 with Graves' hyperthyroidism.

The rearrangement joins TRBV6-1 to TRBJ2-5; D perhaps matches TRBD1 (6 bases). Germline V gene data show CDR1 as MNHNS and CDR2 as SASEGT. The CDR3 runs to 13 residues. The germline V and J ends were trimmed by 7 bases and 1 base, with 10 bases remaining between them. CDR3 residues: CASNRVGQETQYF. Here the CDR3 DNA reads TGTGCCAGCAACAGGGTTGGCCAAGAGACCCAGTACTTC.

The DNA of the CDR3 is TGTGCCAGTAGTATTATCGGAGGGGTCAATGAAGCTTTCTTT. It encodes CASSIIGGVNEAFF. The gene calls are TRBV19 and TRBJ1-1; D perhaps matches TRBD1 (5 bases). V was trimmed by 3 bases and J by 7 bases, leaving 15 bases between them. Per germline, CDR1 LNHDA and CDR2 SQIVND (reference sequence). This CDR3 has 14 residues.

This clonotype was picked up many times. The chain is built from TRBV11-2 and TRBJ2-1; a weak D match, TRBD2 (6 bases). CDR3 length: 16 residues. V shed 0 bases and J shed 8 bases, with 17 bases lying between them. Germline CDR1 reads SGHAT; CDR2 reads FQNNGV. The chain's CDR3 is CASSLDRTIVLDEQFF. The DNA for the CDR3 is TGTGCCAGCAGCTTAGACCGGACTATTGTCCTCGATGAGCAGTTCTTC.

On this clonotype itself: A much larger clone differs by one base, so this may be a read error. The gene calls are TRBV20-1 and TRBJ2-1; TRBD2 agrees at 8 bases. The CDR3 spans 13 residues. The V gene end was trimmed by 0 bases and the J gene end by 13 bases; junction bases not matched to a gene: 8. The germline V gene has CDR1 DFQATT and CDR2 SNEGSKA (reference sequence). The CDR3 sequence is CSARDGSGETQFF. For the CDR3, the DNA is TGCAGTGCTAGAGATGGTAGCGGGGAGACCCAGTTCTTC.

The chain joins TRBV20-1 to TRBJ1-5, with D uncertain. CDR3 length equals 15 residues. V gave up 3 bases and J gave up 2 bases, with 14 bases separating them. Germline V lookup: CDR1 DFQATT, CDR2 SNEGSKA (reference sequence). DNA for the CDR3: TGCAGTGCTAGGCCGGCCCTCATGGGCAATCAGCCCCAGCATTTT. This codes for CSARPALMGNQPQHF.

This clonotype was seen at least ten times. V and J are TRBV27 and TRBJ1-1, with D perhaps TRBD1 (6 bases). Per the germline V gene, CDR1 is MNHEY and CDR2 is SMNVEV (reference sequence). V was trimmed by 5 bases and J by 3 bases, leaving 10 bases between them. The CDR3 is 13 amino acids. CDR3 bases: TGTGCCAGCAGTCGAACAGGGTACACTGAAGCTTTCTTT. This codes for CASSRTGYTEAFF.

In its sample, this clonotype was seen once. Being one base from a much bigger clone, this may be a read error. The chain is built from TRBV2 and TRBJ1-5, with a possible D match to TRBD1 (5 bases). Per the germline V gene, CDR1 is SNHLY and CDR2 is FYNNEI. The V and J ends lost 8 bases and 2 bases respectively, with 19 bases between them. This CDR3 has 16 amino acids. This CDR3 reads CASGVERVGGNQPQHF. The CDR3 nucleotides are TGTGCCAGCGGTGTGGAGAGGGTGGGGGGCAATCAGCCCCAGCATTTT.

This sequence joins TRBV20-1 and TRBJ2-3, with 9 bases that match TRBD2. The CDR3 consists of 15 residues. V lost 3 bases and J lost 0; bases outside the gene matches: 4. From germline, CDR1 is DFQATT and CDR2 SNEGSKA (reference sequence). The CDR3 coding sequence is TGCAGTGCTAGGGATAGCGGGGGAAGCACAGATACGCAGTATTTT. It codes for CSARDSGGSTDTQYF.

This clonotype occurred many times. The chain recombines TRBV2 with TRBJ1-2; no firm D call. There are 13 residues in the CDR3. The V and J ends lost 6 bases and 2 bases respectively, with 10 bases between them. Germline V gives CDR1 SNHLY, CDR2 FYNNEI. In DNA, the CDR3 is TGTGCCAGCAGACTAACAGAGAACTATGGCTACACCTTC. It is translated as CASRLTENYGYTF.

At least ten counts were recorded for this clonotype. V and J are TRBV20-1 and TRBJ2-1, with a weak D call TRBD2 (6 bases). This CDR3 region has 15 residues. Germline V gene lookup returns CDR1 DFQATT and CDR2 SNEGSKA (reference sequence). Trimming took 0 bases from V and 2 from J, leaving 11 bases between them. The CDR3 DNA reads TGCAGTGCTAGAGATAGGGTAGCGGCCTACAATGAGCAGTTCTTC. This sequence encodes CSARDRVAAYNEQFF.

This clonotype was seen repeatedly, ten times or more. The chain is built from TRBV6-1 and TRBJ2-7, with D maybe TRBD2 (6 bases). V gave up 0 bases and J gave up 5 bases, with 11 bases separating them. This CDR3 comprises 14 residues. Germline lookup yields CDR1 MNHNS and CDR2 SASEGT. The CDR3 DNA is TGTGCCAGCAGTGAAGCACGGGGGTGGAACGAGCAGTACGTC. It encodes CASSEARGWNEQYV.

This clonotype was found a few times. The chain couples TRBV5-6 to TRBJ1-1; tentatively, D is TRBD1 (6 bases). V was clipped by 10 bases and J by 0 bases, with 13 bases between them. CDR1 is SGHDT, CDR2 YYEEEE, per germline. There are 13 residues in the CDR3. The CDR3: CAGGRDMNTEAFF. CDR3 in DNA: TGTGCCGGCGGTCGGGACATGAACACTGAAGCTTTCTTT.

Many counts were recorded for this clonotype. The chain carries TRBV28 and TRBJ1-5; D gene unclear. Germline V gives CDR1 MDHEN, CDR2 SYDVKM. The CDR3 has 14 amino acids. Trimming left V 2 bases short and J 5 bases short, with 10 bases between. The CDR3 region is CASSLIWGDQPQHF. The CDR3 DNA follows: TGTGCCAGCAGTTTAATTTGGGGAGATCAGCCCCAGCATTTT.

Ten or more counts support this clonotype. The CDR3 DNA reads TGTGCCAGCAGTCTAGGGGGGCTAAGCACAGATACGCAGTATTTT. This translates into CASSLGGLSTDTQYF. The chain is built from TRBV6-1 and TRBJ2-3; D could derive from TRBD1 or TRBD2 (6 bases each). The germline CDR1 and CDR2 sequences are MNHNS and SASEGT. Trimming stripped 5 bases from V and 0 bases from J, with 12 bases between. The CDR3 is made up of 15 amino acids.

Comments on this clonotype: Since a much larger clone is just one base distant, this may be a read error. V gene TRBV12-3 or TRBV12-4 combines with J gene TRBJ1-6; D unresolved. This CDR3 is built from 14 residues. The CDR3 region has the DNA TGTGCCAGCAGTTTACGGCGGTCCGGGTCACCCCCCCACTTT. Its protein product is CASSLRRSGSPPHF.

In its sample, this clonotype was seen many times. This chain connects TRBV20-1 to TRBJ2-3; 9 bases map to TRBD1. Germline V gene lookup returns CDR1 DFQATT and CDR2 SNEGSKA (reference sequence). The CDR3 totals 15 residues. The V segment lost 6 bases and the J segment 0 bases; nucleotides outside the gene matches: 7. In DNA form, the CDR3 reads TGCAGTGCGGGGGGGGACAGGGAGAGCACAGATACGCAGTATTTT. Translated: CSAGGDRESTDTQYF.

This clonotype was picked up many times. The rearrangement links TRBV11-2 to TRBJ2-3; TRBD2 aligns across 11 bases. The CDR3 extends over 21 amino acids. Germline V gene data show CDR1 as SGHAT and CDR2 as FQNNGV. Trimming at V came to 4 bases and at J to 0 bases, leaving 18 bases not matched to a gene. The CDR3 sequence: CASSSRTSRLAGLTSTDTQYF. As DNA, the CDR3 is TGTGCCAGCAGCTCGCGGACATCCAGACTAGCGGGGCTTACAAGCACAGATACGCAGTATTTT.

The chain links TRBV5-1 to TRBJ1-4, with 7 bases lining up with TRBD1. Germline-derived CDR1 and CDR2 are SGHRS and YFSETQ. V lost 4 bases and J lost 7; bases outside the gene matches: 10. There are 15 residues in the CDR3. CDR3 sequence: CASSPRQGEGEKLFF. For the CDR3, the DNA is TGCGCCAGCAGCCCCCGACAGGGAGAGGGTGAAAAACTGTTTTTT.

This clonotype came up a few times. This chain connects TRBV20-1 to TRBJ2-2; D gene ambiguous. Germline loops: CDR1 DFQATT, CDR2 SNEGSKA (reference sequence). This CDR3 is 14 amino acids long. Trimming took off 1 base at V and 0 bases at J, with 6 bases between the two ends. The CDR3 spells CSARASANTGELFF. CDR3 in DNA: TGCAGTGCTAGAGCGTCCGCGAACACCGGGGAGCTGTTTTTT.

The V and J genes are TRBV20-1 and TRBJ1-2, with 8 bases identical to TRBD1. V dropped 5 bases and J dropped 4; count of bases not matched to a gene: 12. The CDR3 is 15 amino acids. Germline values: CDR1 DFQATT, CDR2 SNEGSKA (reference sequence). The CDR3 coding sequence is TGCAGTGCTCACCTTCCGGACAGGGCTCCCTATGGCTACACCTTC. It specifies CSAHLPDRAPYGYTF.

This clonotype was found many times. CDR3 in amino acids: CSALRAFGETQYF. The CDR3 region has the DNA TGCAGTGCGTTGAGGGCCTTCGGGGAGACCCAGTACTTC. The J gene is TRBJ2-5, the V gene TRBV20-1; possible D gene TRBD2, 5 bases. With 6 bases removed from V and 5 bases from J, the gap between germline ends came to 16 bases. The CDR3 has 13 amino acids. Germline CDR1 DFQATT, CDR2 SNEGSKA (reference sequence).

This chain links TRBV28 with TRBJ2-3; D is uncertain. V was clipped by 5 bases and J by 6 bases, with 9 bases between them. The CDR3 spans 12 residues. Germline CDR1 and CDR2: MDHEN and SYDVKM. CDR3 in amino acids: CASSGNPDTQYF. CDR3 nucleotide sequence: TGTGCCAGCAGTGGAAACCCCGATACGCAGTATTTT.

This clonotype was observed at least ten times. The gene calls are TRBV5-8 and TRBJ2-7; the D is unclear. V was clipped by 7 bases and J by 3 bases, with 8 bases between them. In germline, CDR1 is SGHTS, CDR2 YDEGEE. This CDR3 has 11 residues. CDR3 residues: CASWALYEQYF. CDR3 DNA sequence: TGTGCCAGCTGGGCGCTCTACGAGCAGTACTTC.

The chain employs TRBV5-1 and TRBJ2-3, with TRBD2 identical over 8 bases. J lost 4 bases, V lost 0 bases, and 1 base had no gene match. Germline loops: CDR1 SGHRS, CDR2 YFSETQ. This CDR3 spans 14 amino acids. The CDR3 coding sequence is TGCGCCAGCAGCTTGGCGACTAGCGCAGATACGCAGTATTTT. Residues: CASSLATSADTQYF.

This clonotype turned up a few times. V gene TRBV7-8 combines with J gene TRBJ1-5; weak D call: TRBD1 (6 bases). Trimming left V 5 bases short and J 5 bases short, with 16 bases between. Germline CDR1 and CDR2: SGHVS and FQNEAQ. CDR3 length equals 15 residues. The CDR3 here is CASSHEGGRHQPQHF. CDR3 nucleotide sequence: TGTGCCAGCAGCCACGAGGGGGGCCGTCATCAGCCCCAGCATTTT.

This clonotype was seen repeatedly, ten times or more. The chain couples TRBV24-1 to TRBJ2-1; TRBD2 matches at 12 bases. J gave up 8 bases and V 4 bases, and 5 bases lay outside the gene matches. The CDR3 covers 15 residues. CDR1 and CDR2 (germline): KGHDR, SFDVKD. The CDR3 loop is CATSEPSGRAHEQFF. The CDR3 DNA reads as TGTGCCACCAGTGAGCCTAGCGGGAGGGCGCATGAGCAGTTCTTC.

This rearrangement joins TRBV9 to TRBJ2-1, with D tentatively TRBD2 (5 bases). Germline V gene sequence: CDR1 SGDLS, CDR2 YYNGEE. This CDR3 comprises 18 residues. V lost 0 bases and J lost 0, with 16 bases in between. The CDR3 loop is CASSVARGLTSSYNEQFF. CDR3 nucleotides: TGTGCCAGCAGCGTAGCACGCGGACTGACGAGCTCCTACAATGAGCAGTTCTTC.

This clonotype has only a few counts. The gene calls are TRBV19 and TRBJ1-2; 8 nucleotides line up with TRBD1. Germline loops: CDR1 LNHDA, CDR2 SQIVND (reference sequence). With 6 bases clipped from V and 4 bases from J, the junction kept 1 base outside the gene matches. This CDR3 has 12 amino acids. CDR3 amino acids: CASRGQVYGYTF. CDR3 nucleotide sequence: TGTGCCAGTAGGGGACAGGTCTATGGCTACACCTTC.

The chain joins TRBV29-1 to TRBJ2-1, with 8 bases matching TRBD2. CDR1 SQVTM and CDR2 ANQGSEA come from the germline V gene. The CDR3 is made up of 16 amino acids. Trimming at V came to 6 bases and at J to 3 bases, leaving 13 bases not matched to a gene. The CDR3 is CSVAGIEAGDYNEQFF. DNA for the CDR3: TGCAGCGTAGCAGGTATTGAAGCGGGGGACTACAATGAGCAGTTCTTC.

Ten or more counts support this clonotype. CDR3 in amino acids: CASSQDAVTQYF. The CDR3 nucleotides are TGTGCCAGCAGCCAAGATGCTGTGACCCAGTACTTC. The rearrangement uses TRBV3-1 and TRBJ2-5; D is uncertain. Deletions cut 0 bases from V and 7 bases from J, with 6 bases between. The germline CDR1 and CDR2 sequences are LGHDT and YNNKEL (reference sequence). The CDR3 is 12 residues long.

The genes are TRBV19 and TRBJ1-2; the D is unclear. Looked up from germline, CDR1 is LNHDA and CDR2 is SQIVND (reference sequence). V lost 7 bases, J lost 4 bases, and 16 bases lay in between. This CDR3 is 14 amino acids long. The CDR3 coding sequence is TGTGCCAGTAATATGAGGGTCAACCTCTATGGCTACACCTTC. It specifies CASNMRVNLYGYTF.